This T cell receptor beta chain emerged from a study of tumor-infiltrating lymphocytes in primary liver carcinoma. This clonotype was picked up many times. Its antigen is as yet unknown. Starting from 500 ng of total RNA, TCR beta cDNA was produced with a primer in the constant region. A slightly modified ARM-PCR protocol with three nested multiplex PCR rounds produced these TCR beta libraries. With TRBV1-TRBV30 forward primers and a C-beta reverse primer, the first two PCR rounds were run for about 10 cycles each. TCRdb ran MiXCR on the multiplex PCR reads and lists one entry per CDR3 protein. The repertoire consists of about 110,000 distinct CDR3 sequences, with 80% to 85% occurring once and the leading ten covering approximately 20%. The germline gives CDR1 GTSNPN, CDR2 SVGIG (reference sequence). J gave up 0 bases and V 4 bases, and 2 bases lay outside the gene matches. This CDR3 region has 17 residues.

Total RNA and DNA came together from around 18-30 mg of bulk tissue without cell sorting. Surgeons resected the patients' primary liver carcinomas. The sampling covered five separate regions of each tumor. Study-wide findings and caveats: Paired tumor-adjacent and tumor-blood samples overlapped less than tumor region pairs did. Among top clones, only about 7-25% appeared in all five tumor regions.

This TCR derives from a man aged 40-55 years with primary liver carcinoma and hepatitis B virus infection. The chain combines TRBV30 with TRBJ2-6; 14 bases map to TRBD2. The sequenced sample consisted of liver tumor tissue from sampling region 3. The subset was: tumor region T3, left-lateral pole. CDR3 DNA: TGTGCCTGGACGGGACTAGCGGGGGTCTCTGGGGCCAACGTCCTGACTTTC. The encoded protein is CAWTGLAGVSGANVLTF.